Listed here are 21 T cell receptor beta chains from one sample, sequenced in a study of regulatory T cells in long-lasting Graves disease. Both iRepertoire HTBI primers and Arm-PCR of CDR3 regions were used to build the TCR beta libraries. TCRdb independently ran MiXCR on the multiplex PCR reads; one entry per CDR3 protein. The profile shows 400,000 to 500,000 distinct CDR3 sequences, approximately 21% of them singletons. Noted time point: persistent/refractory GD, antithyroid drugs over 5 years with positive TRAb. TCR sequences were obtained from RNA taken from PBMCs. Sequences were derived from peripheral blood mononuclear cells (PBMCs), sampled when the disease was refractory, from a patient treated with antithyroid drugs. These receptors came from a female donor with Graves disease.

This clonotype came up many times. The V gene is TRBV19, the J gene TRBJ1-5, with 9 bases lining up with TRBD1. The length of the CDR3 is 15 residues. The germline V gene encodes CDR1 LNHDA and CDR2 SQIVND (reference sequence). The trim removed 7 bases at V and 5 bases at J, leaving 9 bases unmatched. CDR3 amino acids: CASKNRGRMDQPQHF. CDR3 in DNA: TGTGCCAGTAAAAACAGGGGGCGAATGGATCAGCCCCAGCATTTT.

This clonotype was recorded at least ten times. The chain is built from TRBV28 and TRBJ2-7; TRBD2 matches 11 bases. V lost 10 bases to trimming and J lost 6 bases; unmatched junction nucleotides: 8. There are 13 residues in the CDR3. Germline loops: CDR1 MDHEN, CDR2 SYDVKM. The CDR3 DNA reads TGTGCCACGACACTAGCGGGAGACGGCGAGCAGTACTTC. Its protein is CATTLAGDGEQYF. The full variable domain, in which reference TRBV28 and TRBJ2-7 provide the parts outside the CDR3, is DVKVTQSSRYLVKRTGEKVFLECVQDMDHENMFWYRQDPGLGLRLIYFSYDVKMKEKGDIPEGYSVSREKKERFSLILESASTNQTSMYLCATTLAGDGEQYFGPGTRLTVT.

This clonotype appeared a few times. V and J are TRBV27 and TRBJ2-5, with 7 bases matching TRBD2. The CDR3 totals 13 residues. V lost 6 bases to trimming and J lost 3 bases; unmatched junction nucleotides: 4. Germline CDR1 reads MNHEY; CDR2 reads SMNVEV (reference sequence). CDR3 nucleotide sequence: TGTGCCAGCAGGTGGCTAGCGGAAGAGACCCAGTACTTC. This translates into CASRWLAEETQYF.

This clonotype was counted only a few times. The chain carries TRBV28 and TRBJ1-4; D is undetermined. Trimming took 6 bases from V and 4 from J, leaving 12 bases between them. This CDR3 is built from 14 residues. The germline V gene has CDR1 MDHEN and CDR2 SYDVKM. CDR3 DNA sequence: TGTGCCAGCAGCCCCCCGGGTGGTAATGAAAAACTGTTTTTT. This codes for CASSPPGGNEKLFF.

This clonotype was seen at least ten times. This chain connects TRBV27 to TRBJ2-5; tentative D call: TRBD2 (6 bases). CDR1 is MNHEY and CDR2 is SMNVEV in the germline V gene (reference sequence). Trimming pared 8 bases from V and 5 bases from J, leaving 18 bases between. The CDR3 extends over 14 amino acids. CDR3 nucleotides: TGTGCCAGCCAAAACCGCGGCCGGGGGGAGACCCAGTACTTC. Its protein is CASQNRGRGETQYF.

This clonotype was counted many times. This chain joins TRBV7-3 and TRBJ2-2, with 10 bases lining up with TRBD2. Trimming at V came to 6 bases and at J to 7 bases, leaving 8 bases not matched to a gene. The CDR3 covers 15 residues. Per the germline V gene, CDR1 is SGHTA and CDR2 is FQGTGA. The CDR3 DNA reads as TGTGCCAGCAGGGTGACTAGCGGGTTAGACGGGGAGCTGTTTTTT. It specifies CASRVTSGLDGELFF.

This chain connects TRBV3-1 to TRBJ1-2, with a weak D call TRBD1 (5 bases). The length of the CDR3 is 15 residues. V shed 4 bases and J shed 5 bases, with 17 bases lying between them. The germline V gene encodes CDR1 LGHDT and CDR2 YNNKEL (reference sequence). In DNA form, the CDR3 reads TGTGCCAGCAGCCGCCCTGGTGGAGGGGTGTATGGCTACACCTTC. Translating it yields CASSRPGGGVYGYTF.

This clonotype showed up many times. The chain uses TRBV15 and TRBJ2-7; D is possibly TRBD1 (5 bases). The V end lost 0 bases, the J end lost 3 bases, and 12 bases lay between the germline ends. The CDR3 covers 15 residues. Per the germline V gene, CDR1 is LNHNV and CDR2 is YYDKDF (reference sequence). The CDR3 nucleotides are TGTGCCACCAGCAGAGATCAGACAGTGAGCTACGAGCAGTACTTC. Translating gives CATSRDQTVSYEQYF.

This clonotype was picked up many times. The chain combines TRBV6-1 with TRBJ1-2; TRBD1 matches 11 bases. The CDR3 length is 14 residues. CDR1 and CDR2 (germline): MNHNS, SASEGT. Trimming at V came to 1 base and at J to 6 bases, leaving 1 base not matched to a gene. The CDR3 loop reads CASSEGTGGNGYTF. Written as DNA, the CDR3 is TGTGCCAGCAGTGAAGGGACAGGGGGCAATGGCTACACCTTC.

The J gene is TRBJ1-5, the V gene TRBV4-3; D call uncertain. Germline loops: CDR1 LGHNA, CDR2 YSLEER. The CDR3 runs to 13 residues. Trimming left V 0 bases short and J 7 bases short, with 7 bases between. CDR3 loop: CASSQDYGQPQHF. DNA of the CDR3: TGCGCCAGCAGCCAAGATTACGGCCAGCCCCAGCATTTT.

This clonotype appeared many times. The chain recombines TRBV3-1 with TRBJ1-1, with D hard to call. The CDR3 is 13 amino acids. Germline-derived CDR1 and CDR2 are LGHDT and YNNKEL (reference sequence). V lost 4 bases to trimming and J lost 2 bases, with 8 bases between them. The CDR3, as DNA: TGTGCCAGCAGCCGGGAAGAAAACACTGAAGCTTTCTTT. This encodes CASSREENTEAFF.

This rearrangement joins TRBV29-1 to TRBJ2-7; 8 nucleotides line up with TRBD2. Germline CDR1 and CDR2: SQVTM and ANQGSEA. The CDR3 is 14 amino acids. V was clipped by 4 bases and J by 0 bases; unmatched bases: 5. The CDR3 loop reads CSVVLLADSYEQYF. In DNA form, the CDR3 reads TGCAGCGTTGTGTTACTAGCGGACTCCTACGAGCAGTACTTC.

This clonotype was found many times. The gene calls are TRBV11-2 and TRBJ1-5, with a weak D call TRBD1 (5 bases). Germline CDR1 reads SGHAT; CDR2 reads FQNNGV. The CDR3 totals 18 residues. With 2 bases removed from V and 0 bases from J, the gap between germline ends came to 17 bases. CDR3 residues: CASSLRLWGFDSNQPQHF. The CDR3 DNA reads TGTGCCAGCAGCTTAAGGCTTTGGGGGTTTGATAGCAATCAGCCCCAGCATTTT.

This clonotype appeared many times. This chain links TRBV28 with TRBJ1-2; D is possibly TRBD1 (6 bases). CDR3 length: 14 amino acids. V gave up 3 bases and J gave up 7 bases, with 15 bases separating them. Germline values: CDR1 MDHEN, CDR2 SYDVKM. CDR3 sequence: CASSLGTRAFGYTF. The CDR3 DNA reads TGTGCCAGCAGTTTGGGGACACGGGCCTTTGGCTACACCTTC.

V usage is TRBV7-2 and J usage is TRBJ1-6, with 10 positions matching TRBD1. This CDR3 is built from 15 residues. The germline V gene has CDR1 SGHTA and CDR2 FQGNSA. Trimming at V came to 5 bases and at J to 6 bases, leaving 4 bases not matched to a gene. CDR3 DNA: TGTGCCAGCAGCCAAGGGACAGGGGCTAATTCACCCCTCCACTTT. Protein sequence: CASSQGTGANSPLHF.

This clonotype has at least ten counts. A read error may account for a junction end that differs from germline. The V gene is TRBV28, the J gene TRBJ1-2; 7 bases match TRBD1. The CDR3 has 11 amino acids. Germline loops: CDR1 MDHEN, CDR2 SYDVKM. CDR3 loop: CASTRQGAQDF. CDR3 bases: TGTGCCAGCACCCGACAGGGAGCGCAAGACTTC.

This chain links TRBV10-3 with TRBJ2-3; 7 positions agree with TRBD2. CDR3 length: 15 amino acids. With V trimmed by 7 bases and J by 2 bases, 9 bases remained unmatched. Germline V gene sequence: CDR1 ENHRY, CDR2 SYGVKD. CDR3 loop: CAINPGTTSTDTQYF. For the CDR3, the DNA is TGTGCCATCAATCCCGGGACTACGTCCACAGATACGCAGTATTTT.

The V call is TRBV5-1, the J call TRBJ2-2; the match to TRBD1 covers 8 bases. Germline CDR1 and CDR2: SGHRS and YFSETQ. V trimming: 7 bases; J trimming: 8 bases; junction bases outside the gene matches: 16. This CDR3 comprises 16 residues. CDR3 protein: CASSKEGQVLAGELFF. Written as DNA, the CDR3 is TGCGCCAGCTCCAAAGAGGGACAGGTCTTAGCGGGGGAGCTGTTTTTT.

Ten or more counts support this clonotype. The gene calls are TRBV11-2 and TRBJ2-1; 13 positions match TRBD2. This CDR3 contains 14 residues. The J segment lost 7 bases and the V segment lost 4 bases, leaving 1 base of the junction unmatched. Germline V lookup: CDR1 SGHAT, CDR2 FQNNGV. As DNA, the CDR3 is TGTGCCAGCAGCTGGACTAGCGGGGGAAATGAGCAGTTCTTC. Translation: CASSWTSGGNEQFF. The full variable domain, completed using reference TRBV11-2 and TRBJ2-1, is EAGVAQSPRYKIIEKRQSVAFWCNPISGHATLYWYQQILGQGPKLLIQFQNNGVVDDSQLPKDRFSAERLKGVDSTLKIQPAKLEDSAVYLCASSWTSGGNEQFFGPGTRLTVL.

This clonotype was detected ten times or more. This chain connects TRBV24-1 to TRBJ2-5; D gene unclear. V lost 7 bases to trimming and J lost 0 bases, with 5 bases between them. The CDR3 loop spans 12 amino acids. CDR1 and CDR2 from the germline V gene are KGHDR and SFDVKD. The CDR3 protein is CATSGHQETQYF. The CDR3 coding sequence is TGTGCCACCAGCGGGCACCAAGAGACCCAGTACTTC.

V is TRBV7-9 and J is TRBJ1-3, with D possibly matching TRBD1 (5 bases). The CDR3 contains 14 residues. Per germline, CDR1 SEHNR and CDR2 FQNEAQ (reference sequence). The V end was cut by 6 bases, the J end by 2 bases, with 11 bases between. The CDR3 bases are TGTGCCAGCAGGTCTACAGGAACTGGAAACACCATATATTTT. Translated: CASRSTGTGNTIYF. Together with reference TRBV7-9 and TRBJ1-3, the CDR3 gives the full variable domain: DTGVSQNPRHKITKRGQNVTFRCDPISEHNRLYWYRQTLGQGPEFLTYFQNEAQLEKSRLLSDRFSAERPKGSFSTLEIQRTEQGDSAMYLCASRSTGTGNTIYFGEGSWLTVV.